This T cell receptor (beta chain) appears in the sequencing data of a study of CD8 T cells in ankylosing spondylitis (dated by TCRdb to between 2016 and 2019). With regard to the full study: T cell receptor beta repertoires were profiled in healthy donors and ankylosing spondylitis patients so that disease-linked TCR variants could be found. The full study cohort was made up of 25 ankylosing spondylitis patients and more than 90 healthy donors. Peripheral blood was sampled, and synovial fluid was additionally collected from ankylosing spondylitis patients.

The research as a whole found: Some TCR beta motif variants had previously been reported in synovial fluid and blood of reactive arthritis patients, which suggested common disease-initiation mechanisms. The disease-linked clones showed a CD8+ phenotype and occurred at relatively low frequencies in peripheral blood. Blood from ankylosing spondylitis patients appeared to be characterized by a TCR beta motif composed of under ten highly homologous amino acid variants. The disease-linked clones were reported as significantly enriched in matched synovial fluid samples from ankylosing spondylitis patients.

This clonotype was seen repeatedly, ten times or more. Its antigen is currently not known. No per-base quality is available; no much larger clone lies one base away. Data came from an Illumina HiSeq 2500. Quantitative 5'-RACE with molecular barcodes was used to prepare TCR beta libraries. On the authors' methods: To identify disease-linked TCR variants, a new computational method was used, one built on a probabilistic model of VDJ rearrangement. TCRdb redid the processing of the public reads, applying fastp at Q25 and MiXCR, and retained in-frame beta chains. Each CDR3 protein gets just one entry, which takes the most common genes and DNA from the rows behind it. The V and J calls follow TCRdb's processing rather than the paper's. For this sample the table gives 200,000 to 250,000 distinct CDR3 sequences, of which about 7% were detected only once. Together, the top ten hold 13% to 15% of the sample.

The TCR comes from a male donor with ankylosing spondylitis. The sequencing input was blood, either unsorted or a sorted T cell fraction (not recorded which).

The CDR3 protein: CASSRRGARGNTEAFF. The nucleotides read TGTGCCAGCAGTCGACGGGGGGCGCGGGGGAACACTGAAGCTTTCTTT. This receptor chain uses TRBV6-8 and TRBJ1-1; a tentative D match to TRBD1 spans 6 bases. Measured from the cysteine to the phenylalanine, the CDR3 is 16 residues long. The read is trimmed to its CDR3 DNA, 48 bases read in frame from base 1. As encoded in the germline V gene, CDR1 is MNHGY while CDR2 is SAAAGT. V and J lose 5 bases and 1 base, and a span of 17 bases separates them.